These T cell receptor beta chains were read from a single sample in a study of T-cell reconstitution after alpha-beta-depleted transplantation in children. TCRdb processed the PCR reads anew with MiXCR; each CDR3 protein has one entry. The repertoire has just over 950,000 distinct CDR3 sequences, 25% to 35% of them found once; the top ten carry more than 25%. Sequenced here: PBMCs, mostly from graft donor cells, sampled 360 days after TCRalphabeta/CD19-depleted stem cell transplant. The receptor set was obtained from a boy under two years old who had a stem cell transplant for SCID, so the T cells may come from the graft donor. Each CDR3 is given with its conserved first and last residue. The D gene is left open where the match is weak. Size is stated for part of the rows, as once, few or many counts, or as a class when the clone is expanded.

v_call: TRBV12-3/TRBV12-4
d_call: -
j_call: TRBJ2-7
clone_size: once
cdr3_aa: CASTPAGVYEQYF
cdr3_nt: TGTGCCAGCACCCCGGCAGGGGTCTACGAGCAGTACTTC

v_call: TRBV6-1
d_call: -
j_call: TRBJ1-5
clone_size: -
cdr3_aa: CASATNREYSNQPQHF
cdr3_nt: TGTGCCAGCGCTACAAACAGGGAGTATAGCAATCAGCCCCAGCATTTT

v_call: TRBV27
d_call: -
j_call: TRBJ1-1
clone_size: -
cdr3_aa: CASKGMGAGDTEAFF
cdr3_nt: TGTGCCAGCAAAGGAATGGGGGCGGGCGACACTGAAGCTTTCTTT

v_call: TRBV6-5
d_call: -
j_call: TRBJ1-4
clone_size: -
cdr3_aa: CASSYRGLPGEKLFF
cdr3_nt: TGTGCCAGCAGTTATCGTGGCTTGCCGGGTGAAAAACTGTTTTTT

v_call: TRBV5-6
d_call: -
j_call: TRBJ2-1
clone_size: few
cdr3_aa: CASSSGRGYNEQFF
cdr3_nt: TGTGCCAGCAGCTCCGGGCGGGGATACAATGAGCAGTTCTTC

v_call: TRBV4-1
d_call: -
j_call: TRBJ1-1
clone_size: -
cdr3_aa: CASSPKLNTEAFF
cdr3_nt: TGCGCCAGCAGCCCAAAATTAAACACTGAAGCTTTCTTT

v_call: TRBV4-1
d_call: -
j_call: TRBJ1-5
clone_size: -
cdr3_aa: CASSPMEGGNQPQHF
cdr3_nt: TGCGCCAGCAGCCCGATGGAAGGAGGCAATCAGCCCCAGCATTTT

v_call: TRBV5-1
d_call: -
j_call: TRBJ1-2
clone_size: -
cdr3_aa: CASRTQGMDGYTF
cdr3_nt: TGCGCCAGCAGGACGCAGGGGATGGATGGCTACACCTTC

v_call: TRBV5-1
d_call: -
j_call: TRBJ2-7
clone_size: many
cdr3_aa: CASSLRSSYEQYF
cdr3_nt: TGCGCCAGCAGCTTGAGGTCTTCCTACGAGCAGTACTTC

v_call: TRBV7-6
d_call: -
j_call: TRBJ1-2
clone_size: few
cdr3_aa: CASSPVAKPYGYTF
cdr3_nt: TGTGCCAGCAGCCCCGTTGCGAAACCCTATGGCTACACCTTC

v_call: TRBV4-2
d_call: -
j_call: TRBJ2-7
clone_size: -
cdr3_aa: CASSQERSAGFYEQYF
cdr3_nt: TGTGCCAGCAGCCAAGAAAGGAGCGCGGGTTTCTACGAGCAGTACTTC

v_call: TRBV29-1
d_call: -
j_call: TRBJ2-3
clone_size: -
cdr3_aa: CSVKGTLGGDTQYF
cdr3_nt: TGCAGCGTTAAAGGTACCTTAGGCGGAGATACGCAGTATTTT

v_call: TRBV7-2
d_call: -
j_call: TRBJ2-7
clone_size: once
cdr3_aa: CASSQRPNGLYEQYF
cdr3_nt: TGTGCCAGCAGCCAGAGGCCAAACGGGCTTTACGAGCAGTACTTC

v_call: TRBV15
d_call: -
j_call: TRBJ2-1
clone_size: many
cdr3_aa: CATSRDSGPYNEQFF
cdr3_nt: TGTGCCACCAGCAGAGATAGCGGACCCTACAATGAGCAGTTCTTC

v_call: TRBV5-1
d_call: -
j_call: TRBJ1-1
clone_size: -
cdr3_aa: CASSLGGQGQNTEAFF
cdr3_nt: TGCGCCAGCAGCTTGGGGGGCCAGGGACAGAACACTGAAGCTTTCTTT

v_call: TRBV5-1
d_call: -
j_call: TRBJ2-1
clone_size: few
cdr3_aa: CASSFLAAHEQFF
cdr3_nt: TGCGCCAGCAGCTTTTTAGCCGCCCACGAGCAGTTCTTC

v_call: TRBV4-2
d_call: -
j_call: TRBJ2-3
clone_size: few
cdr3_aa: CASSQDGGLQYF
cdr3_nt: TGTGCCAGCAGCCAAGATGGGGGGTTGCAGTATTTT

v_call: TRBV6-1
d_call: -
j_call: TRBJ1-1
clone_size: -
cdr3_aa: CASSRRIDRHTEAFF
cdr3_nt: TGTGCCAGCAGTAGGAGAATAGACAGACACACTGAAGCTTTCTTT

v_call: TRBV7-7
d_call: TRBD2
j_call: TRBJ2-1
clone_size: few
cdr3_aa: CASSLVPRRLAGSNEQFF
cdr3_nt: TGTGCCAGCAGCTTAGTACCCCGACGACTAGCGGGGAGCAATGAGCAGTTCTTC

v_call: TRBV7-2
d_call: TRBD2
j_call: TRBJ2-5
clone_size: -
cdr3_aa: CASSLAGTTVGTQYF
cdr3_nt: TGTGCCAGCAGCTTAGCCGGGACTACCGTAGGGACCCAGTACTTC

v_call: TRBV20-1
d_call: TRBD2
j_call: TRBJ2-1
clone_size: -
cdr3_aa: CSARDRISGGRGDEQFF
cdr3_nt: TGCAGTGCTAGAGATCGGATTAGCGGGGGCCGGGGGGATGAGCAGTTCTTC

v_call: TRBV12-3/TRBV12-4
d_call: TRBD1
j_call: TRBJ2-2
clone_size: few
cdr3_aa: CASTTGQAPNTGELFF
cdr3_nt: TGTGCCAGCACCACTGGACAGGCACCGAACACCGGGGAGCTGTTTTTT

v_call: TRBV6-5
d_call: -
j_call: TRBJ1-1
clone_size: few
cdr3_aa: CASSPAGRGNTEAFF
cdr3_nt: TGTGCCAGCAGCCCAGCCGGACGGGGGAACACTGAAGCTTTCTTT

v_call: TRBV7-8
d_call: TRBD2
j_call: TRBJ2-1
clone_size: few
cdr3_aa: CASSMGLAGGRSYNEQFF
cdr3_nt: TGTGCCAGCAGCATGGGACTAGCGGGGGGCCGCTCCTACAATGAGCAGTTCTTC

v_call: TRBV5-1
d_call: -
j_call: TRBJ2-7
clone_size: -
cdr3_aa: CASSLAWGDYEQYF
cdr3_nt: TGCGCCAGCAGCTTGGCCTGGGGTGATTACGAGCAGTACTTC

v_call: TRBV25-1
d_call: -
j_call: TRBJ2-5
clone_size: few
cdr3_aa: CASRGWGAQETQYF
cdr3_nt: TGTGCTTCCAGGGGGTGGGGGGCCCAAGAGACCCAGTACTTC

v_call: TRBV20-1
d_call: -
j_call: TRBJ2-7
clone_size: -
cdr3_aa: CSARGGRHYEQYF
cdr3_nt: TGCAGTGCTAGGGGAGGCCGGCACTACGAGCAGTACTTC

v_call: TRBV10-3
d_call: -
j_call: TRBJ2-1
clone_size: -
cdr3_aa: CAIQGSTGGIEQFF
cdr3_nt: TGTGCCATCCAAGGTTCGACTGGGGGAATTGAGCAGTTCTTC

v_call: TRBV6-5
d_call: -
j_call: TRBJ1-6
clone_size: few
cdr3_aa: CASSYSIWGNSPLHF
cdr3_nt: TGTGCCAGCAGTTACTCGATCTGGGGTAATTCACCCCTCCACTTT

v_call: TRBV9
d_call: -
j_call: TRBJ1-1
clone_size: few
cdr3_aa: CASSPRFNLNTEAFF
cdr3_nt: TGTGCCAGCAGCCCCCGTTTCAACCTGAACACTGAAGCTTTCTTT

v_call: TRBV12-3/TRBV12-4
d_call: -
j_call: TRBJ2-7
clone_size: -
cdr3_aa: CASSFCSGEQYF
cdr3_nt: TGTGCCAGCAGTTTTTGCAGCGGCGAGCAGTACTTC

v_call: TRBV27
d_call: -
j_call: TRBJ2-3
clone_size: -
cdr3_aa: CASRNLGVIGDTQYF
cdr3_nt: TGTGCCAGCAGGAACCTTGGGGTGATCGGGGATACGCAGTATTTT

v_call: TRBV29-1
d_call: -
j_call: TRBJ2-7
clone_size: -
cdr3_aa: CSVEDGAMPYEQYF
cdr3_nt: TGCAGCGTTGAAGATGGCGCAATGCCCTACGAGCAGTACTTC

v_call: TRBV5-1
d_call: TRBD2
j_call: TRBJ2-1
clone_size: few
cdr3_aa: CASSLEGPSGGDNEQFF
cdr3_nt: TGCGCCAGCAGCTTGGAGGGCCCCAGCGGGGGGGACAATGAGCAGTTCTTC

v_call: TRBV4-2
d_call: -
j_call: TRBJ2-7
clone_size: -
cdr3_aa: CASSQEVGFEQYF
cdr3_nt: TGTGCCAGCAGCCAAGAGGTGGGTTTCGAGCAGTACTTC

v_call: TRBV4-2
d_call: -
j_call: TRBJ2-1
clone_size: few
cdr3_aa: CASSQEWEGGGSYNEQFF
cdr3_nt: TGTGCCAGCAGCCAAGAATGGGAAGGGGGGGGGTCCTACAATGAGCAGTTCTTC

v_call: TRBV20-1
d_call: -
j_call: TRBJ2-7
clone_size: many
cdr3_aa: CSANGWGYEQYF
cdr3_nt: TGCAGTGCCAATGGATGGGGTTACGAGCAGTACTTC

v_call: TRBV11-1
d_call: TRBD1
j_call: TRBJ2-2
clone_size: -
cdr3_aa: CASSYAVTGGWKSGELFF
cdr3_nt: TGTGCCAGCAGCTACGCAGTTACAGGGGGCTGGAAGAGCGGGGAGCTGTTTTTT

v_call: TRBV5-5
d_call: -
j_call: TRBJ2-4
clone_size: -
cdr3_aa: CASSLGLASRGRKNIQYF
cdr3_nt: TGTGCCAGCAGCTTGGGTCTAGCTTCCCGAGGACGGAAAAACATTCAGTACTTC

v_call: TRBV7-6
d_call: -
j_call: TRBJ2-3
clone_size: -
cdr3_aa: CASSLGMSTDTQYF
cdr3_nt: TGTGCCAGCAGCTTAGGTATGAGCACAGATACGCAGTATTTT

v_call: TRBV15
d_call: -
j_call: TRBJ2-2
clone_size: few
cdr3_aa: CATGSSATGELFF
cdr3_nt: TGTGCCACCGGGTCGTCGGCCACCGGGGAGCTGTTTTTT

v_call: TRBV7-8
d_call: -
j_call: TRBJ2-2
clone_size: -
cdr3_aa: CASSPARTANTGELFF
cdr3_nt: TGTGCCAGCAGCCCAGCCAGGACAGCGAACACCGGGGAGCTGTTTTTT

v_call: TRBV28
d_call: TRBD2
j_call: TRBJ2-1
clone_size: -
cdr3_aa: CASSFRGERYNEQFF
cdr3_nt: TGTGCCAGCAGTTTTCGGGGGGAGAGATACAATGAGCAGTTCTTC

v_call: TRBV9
d_call: TRBD2
j_call: TRBJ2-1
clone_size: few
cdr3_aa: CASSVESSGGYNEQFF
cdr3_nt: TGTGCCAGCAGCGTAGAGTCTAGCGGGGGTTACAATGAGCAGTTCTTC

v_call: TRBV10-1
d_call: -
j_call: TRBJ2-5
clone_size: few
cdr3_aa: CASSESTAPWGTQYF
cdr3_nt: TGCGCCAGCAGTGAGTCTACGGCCCCCTGGGGGACCCAGTACTTC